Listed below are T cell receptor beta chains from one sample, sequenced in a study of T cell repertoires in cytomegalovirus infection. Each CDR3 protein is one row after TCRdb ran MiXCR on the reads. This sample carries under 150,000 distinct CDR3 sequences, 30% to 35% of them seen once, and the ten largest clones take around two fifths. Their cognate antigens are unknown. The material was CD8+ T cells from cultured PBMCs, obtained from culture after CMV antigen stimulation. These receptors were taken from a human donor in good health (CMV status not recorded). Some clones in this sample may be carry-over from other donors' samples. CDR3s include the opening cysteine and the closing phenylalanine or tryptophan. Each record gives: V gene, clone size, J gene, D gene, CDR3 length, CDR3 protein, CDR3 DNA. A D gene is named only where the DNA matches it firmly. Rows give clone size only sometimes, using once, few, many, or a class for an expanded clone.

TRBV6-6,NA,TRBJ2-2,TRBD1,15,CASSSTGGFAGELFF,TGTGCCAGCAGTTCTACAGGGGGATTCGCCGGGGAGCTGTTTTTT
TRBV4-1,few,TRBJ2-6,TRBD1,19,CASSHGPTGSASGANVLTF,TGCGCCAGCAGCCACGGTCCGACAGGGTCCGCCTCTGGGGCCAACGTCCTGACTTTC
TRBV7-2,NA,TRBJ2-1,NA,18,CASSFGTGWSRRGNEQFF,TGTGCCAGCAGCTTTGGAACAGGCTGGAGCAGACGGGGCAATGAGCAGTTCTTC
TRBV7-3,few,TRBJ2-1,NA,14,CASSFRERGNEQFF,TGTGCCAGCAGCTTCCGTGAAAGAGGGAATGAGCAGTTCTTC
TRBV12-3/TRBV12-4,few,TRBJ1-1,NA,12,CASSPGTDEAFF,TGTGCCAGCAGTCCGGGGACCGACGAAGCTTTCTTT
TRBV7-6,NA,TRBJ1-1,NA,14,CASSYGPMNTEAFF,TGTGCCAGCAGCTACGGACCTATGAACACTGAAGCTTTCTTT
TRBV7-8,many,TRBJ1-5,TRBD1,13,CASSEGTGNPQHF,TGTGCCAGCAGCGAAGGGACAGGGAATCCCCAGCATTTT
TRBV12-3/TRBV12-4,NA,TRBJ2-3,TRBD1,15,CASLPETGSTDTQYF,TGTGCCAGCCTCCCCGAGACAGGGAGCACAGATACGCAGTATTTT
TRBV27,NA,TRBJ2-2,TRBD1,17,CASRPRDRGLRTGELFF,TGTGCCAGCAGGCCCCGGGACAGGGGGCTTCGGACCGGGGAGCTGTTTTTT
TRBV4-1,NA,TRBJ2-1,NA,13,CASSQEPNNEQFF,TGCGCCAGCAGCCAGGAACCAAACAATGAGCAGTTCTTC
TRBV5-1,NA,TRBJ2-1,NA,13,CASSLSRGGEQFF,TGCGCCAGCAGTCTAAGCAGGGGGGGAGAGCAGTTCTTC
TRBV29-1,NA,TRBJ2-7,TRBD2,12,CSVGRGVYEQYF,TGCAGCGTTGGGCGGGGGGTCTACGAGCAGTACTTC
TRBV7-2,few,TRBJ1-5,NA,17,CASSLVGGAGHVQPQHF,TGTGCCAGCAGCTTAGTTGGGGGTGCTGGGCATGTTCAGCCCCAGCATTTT
TRBV7-4,NA,TRBJ2-1,NA,13,CASKKEGNNEQFF,TGTGCCAGCAAAAAGGAGGGGAACAATGAGCAGTTCTTC
TRBV19,NA,TRBJ2-3,TRBD2,12,CASKNSGDTQYF,TGTGCCAGCAAAAATAGCGGGGACACGCAGTATTTT
TRBV4-2,NA,TRBJ1-2,TRBD1,15,CASSNSRTGGRGYTF,TGTGCCAGCAGCAATAGCCGTACAGGGGGACGAGGCTACACCTTC
TRBV28,few,TRBJ1-2,TRBD1,12,CASSLTGNGYTF,TGTGCCAGCAGTCTGACAGGGAATGGCTACACCTTC
TRBV6-6,NA,TRBJ1-2,NA,14,CASSLSGAGYGYTF,TGTGCCAGCAGTTTATCCGGGGCAGGCTATGGCTACACCTTC
TRBV2,few,TRBJ1-5,NA,14,CASSTSRYNQPQHF,TGTGCCAGCAGTACAAGCCGGTACAATCAGCCCCAGCATTTT
TRBV6-1,NA,TRBJ1-2,TRBD1,18,CASSEHGGGYSSLYGYTF,TGTGCCAGCAGTGAGCACGGAGGGGGCTATTCATCGCTTTATGGCTACACCTTC
TRBV2,NA,TRBJ1-5,NA,14,CASSEGDSVQPQHF,TGTGCCAGCAGTGAAGGAGACAGCGTTCAGCCCCAGCATTTT
TRBV7-2,NA,TRBJ2-6,NA,17,CASSPGRGYSGANVLTF,TGTGCCAGCAGCCCCGGTAGGGGTTACTCTGGGGCCAACGTCCTGACTTTC
TRBV6-2/TRBV6-3,NA,TRBJ1-1,NA,13,CASRDYMNTEAFF,TGTGCCAGCCGGGACTATATGAACACTGAAGCTTTCTTT
TRBV19,many,TRBJ2-7,NA,12,CASRGTDYEQYF,TGTGCCAGTAGGGGGACTGACTACGAGCAGTACTTC
TRBV7-6,NA,TRBJ2-1,TRBD2,16,CASSKQSGGSYNEQFF,TGTGCCAGCAGCAAACAGTCGGGGGGCTCCTACAATGAGCAGTTCTTC
TRBV7-9,few,TRBJ2-4,TRBD1,16,CASSNSRGLAKNIQYF,TGTGCCAGCAGTAATTCGAGGGGGCTAGCCAAAAACATTCAGTACTTC
TRBV27,NA,TRBJ1-5,TRBD1,13,CATQTGGNQPQHF,TGTGCCACCCAAACAGGGGGCAATCAGCCCCAGCATTTT
TRBV5-5,NA,TRBJ1-5,TRBD1,14,CASSFTGDNQPQHF,TGTGCCAGCAGCTTCACAGGGGACAATCAGCCCCAGCATTTT
TRBV27,few,TRBJ2-3,NA,14,CASTTGGDGNTQYF,TGTGCCAGCACCACGGGGGGCGATGGGAATACGCAGTATTTT
TRBV7-6,NA,TRBJ2-7,NA,15,CASSPGAGFGYEQYF,TGTGCCAGCAGTCCCGGGGCGGGGTTTGGCTACGAGCAGTACTTC
TRBV5-4,few,TRBJ1-4,NA,16,CASSPSQGTETEKLFF,TGTGCCAGCAGCCCTTCGCAGGGGACTGAAACCGAAAAACTGTTTTTT
TRBV6-2/TRBV6-3,few,TRBJ1-5,NA,17,CASSYSIKGPYNQPQHF,TGTGCCAGCAGTTACTCGATAAAGGGACCGTACAATCAGCCCCAGCATTTT
TRBV6-1,many,TRBJ1-6,NA,12,CASRYVNSPLHF,TGTGCCAGCAGATATGTTAATTCACCCCTCCACTTT
TRBV3-1,medium-sized,TRBJ2-5,TRBD2,16,CASSQGLAGGKETQYF,TGTGCCAGCAGCCAAGGACTAGCGGGGGGCAAAGAGACCCAGTACTTC
TRBV12-3/TRBV12-4,NA,TRBJ2-7,TRBD1,16,CASSSNPRGTLGEQYF,TGTGCCAGCAGTTCCAACCCCAGGGGGACCCTGGGTGAGCAGTACTTC